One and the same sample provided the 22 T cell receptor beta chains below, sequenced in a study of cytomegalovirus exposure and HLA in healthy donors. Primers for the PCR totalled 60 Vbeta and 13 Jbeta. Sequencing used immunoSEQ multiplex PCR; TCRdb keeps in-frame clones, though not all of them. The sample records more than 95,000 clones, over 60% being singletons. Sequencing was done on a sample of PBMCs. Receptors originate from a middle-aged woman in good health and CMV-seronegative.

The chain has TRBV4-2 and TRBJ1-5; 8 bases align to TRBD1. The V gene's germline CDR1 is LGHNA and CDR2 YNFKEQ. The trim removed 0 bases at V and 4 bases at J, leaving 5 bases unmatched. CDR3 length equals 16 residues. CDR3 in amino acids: CASSQEPDRANQPQHF. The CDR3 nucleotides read TGTGCCAGCAGCCAAGAACCGGACAGGGCTAATCAGCCCCAGCATTTT.

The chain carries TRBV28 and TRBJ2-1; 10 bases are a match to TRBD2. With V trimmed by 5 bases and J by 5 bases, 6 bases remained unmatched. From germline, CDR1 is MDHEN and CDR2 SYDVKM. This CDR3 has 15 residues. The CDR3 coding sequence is TGTGCCAGCAGTGTTCTAGCGGGAGCTCACAATGAGCAGTTCTTC. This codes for CASSVLAGAHNEQFF.

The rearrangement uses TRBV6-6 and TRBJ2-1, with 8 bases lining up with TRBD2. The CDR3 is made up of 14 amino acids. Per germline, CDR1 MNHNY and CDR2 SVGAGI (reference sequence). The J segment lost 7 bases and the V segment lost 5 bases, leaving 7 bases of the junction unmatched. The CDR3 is CASSLPPSGNEQFF. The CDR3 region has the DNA TGTGCCAGCAGTCTCCCACCTAGCGGGAATGAGCAGTTCTTC.

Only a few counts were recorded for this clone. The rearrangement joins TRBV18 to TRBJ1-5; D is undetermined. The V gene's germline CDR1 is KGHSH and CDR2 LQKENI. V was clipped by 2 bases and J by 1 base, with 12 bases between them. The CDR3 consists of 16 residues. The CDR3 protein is CASSPAAGGSNQPQHF. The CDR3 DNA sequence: TGTGCCAGCTCACCAGCCGCTGGCGGAAGCAATCAGCCCCAGCATTTT.

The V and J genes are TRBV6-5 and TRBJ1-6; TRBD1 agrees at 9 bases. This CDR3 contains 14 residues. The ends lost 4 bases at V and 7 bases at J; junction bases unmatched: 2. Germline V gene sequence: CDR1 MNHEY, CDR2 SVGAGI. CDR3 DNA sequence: TGTGCCAGCAGTTTAGGACAGGGGAATTCACCCCTCCACTTT. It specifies CASSLGQGNSPLHF.

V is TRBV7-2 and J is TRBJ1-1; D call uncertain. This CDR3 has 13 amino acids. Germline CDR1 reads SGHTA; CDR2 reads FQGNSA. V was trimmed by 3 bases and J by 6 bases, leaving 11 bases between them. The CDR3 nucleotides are TGTGCCAGCAGCTTTTTTGTCGGGGCTGAAGCTTTCTTT. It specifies CASSFFVGAEAFF.

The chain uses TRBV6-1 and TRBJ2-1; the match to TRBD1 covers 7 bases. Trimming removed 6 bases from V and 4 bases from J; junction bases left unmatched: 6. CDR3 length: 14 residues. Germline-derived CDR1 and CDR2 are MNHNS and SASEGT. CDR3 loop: CASRMGQLYNEQFF. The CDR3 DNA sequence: TGTGCCAGCAGGATGGGACAGCTGTACAATGAGCAGTTCTTC.

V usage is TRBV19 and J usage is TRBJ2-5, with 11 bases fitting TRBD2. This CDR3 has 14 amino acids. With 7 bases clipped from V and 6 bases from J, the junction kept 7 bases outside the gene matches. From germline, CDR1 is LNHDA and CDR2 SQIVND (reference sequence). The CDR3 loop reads CASNSGRAGKTQYF. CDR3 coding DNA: TGTGCCAGTAATAGCGGGAGGGCCGGAAAGACCCAGTACTTC.

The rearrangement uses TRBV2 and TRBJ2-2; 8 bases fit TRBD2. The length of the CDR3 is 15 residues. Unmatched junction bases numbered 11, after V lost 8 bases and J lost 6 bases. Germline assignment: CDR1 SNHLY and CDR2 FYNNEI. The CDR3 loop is CASRPTSGPPGELFF. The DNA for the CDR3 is TGTGCCAGCCGACCTACTAGCGGTCCCCCCGGGGAGCTGTTTTTT.

The CDR3 DNA follows: TGTGCCAACAGATGGGCATACGAGCAGTACTTC. It translates to CANRWAYEQYF. The chain is built from TRBV2 and TRBJ2-7; D is undetermined. Germline CDR1 and CDR2: SNHLY and FYNNEI. CDR3 length equals 11 residues. The V gene lost 10 bases and the J gene lost 4 bases, with 11 bases spanning the gap.

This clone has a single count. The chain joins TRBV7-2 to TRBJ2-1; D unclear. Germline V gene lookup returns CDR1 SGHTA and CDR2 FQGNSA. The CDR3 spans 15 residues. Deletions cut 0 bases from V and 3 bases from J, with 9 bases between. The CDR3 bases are TGTGCCAGCAGCTTAGCATCAGGTAACTACAATGAGCAGTTCTTC. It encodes CASSLASGNYNEQFF.

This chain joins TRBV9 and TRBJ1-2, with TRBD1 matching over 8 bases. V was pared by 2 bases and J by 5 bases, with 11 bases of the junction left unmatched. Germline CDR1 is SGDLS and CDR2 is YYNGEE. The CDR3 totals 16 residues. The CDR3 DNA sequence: TGTGCCAGCAGCGTGGGACAGGCGGGCTGGGGGTATGGCTACACCTTC. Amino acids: CASSVGQAGWGYGYTF.

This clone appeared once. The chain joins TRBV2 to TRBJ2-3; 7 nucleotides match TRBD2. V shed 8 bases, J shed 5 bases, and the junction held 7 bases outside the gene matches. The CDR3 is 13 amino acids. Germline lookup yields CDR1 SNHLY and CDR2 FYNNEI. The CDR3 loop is CASPTGGGDTQYF. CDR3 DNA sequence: TGTGCCAGCCCTACGGGAGGAGGAGATACGCAGTATTTT. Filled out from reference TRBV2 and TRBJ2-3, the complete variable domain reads EPEVTQTPSHQVTQMGQEVILRCVPISNHLYFYWYRQILGQKVEFLVSFYNNEISEKSEIFDDQFSVERPDGSNFTLKIRSTKLEDSAMYFCASPTGGGDTQYFGPGTRLTVL.

The chain's CDR3 is CASSPAGGALDTQYF. In nucleotides, the CDR3 is TGTGCCAGCAGCCCGGCCGGGGGGGCTTTGGATACGCAGTATTTT. The chain is built from TRBV5-4 and TRBJ2-3; 8 bases agree with TRBD2. Germline CDR1 reads SGHNT; CDR2 reads YYREEE (reference sequence). This CDR3 is 15 amino acids long. The V and J ends lost 4 bases and 6 bases, in that order; junction bases with no gene match: 10. The variable domain in full, with the rest retrieved from reference TRBV5-4 and TRBJ2-3, is ETGVTQSPTHLIKTRGQQVTLRCSSQSGHNTVSWYQQALGQGPQFIFQYYREEENGRGNFPPRFSGLQFPNYSSELNVNALELDDSALYLCASSPAGGALDTQYFGPGTRLTVL.

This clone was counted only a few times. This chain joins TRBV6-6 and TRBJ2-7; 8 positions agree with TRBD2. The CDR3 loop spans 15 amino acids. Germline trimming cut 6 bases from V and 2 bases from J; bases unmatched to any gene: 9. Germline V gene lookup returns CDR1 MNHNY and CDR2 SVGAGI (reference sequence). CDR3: CASSHKAGAAYEQYF. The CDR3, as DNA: TGTGCCAGCAGCCACAAAGCGGGAGCCGCCTACGAGCAGTACTTC.

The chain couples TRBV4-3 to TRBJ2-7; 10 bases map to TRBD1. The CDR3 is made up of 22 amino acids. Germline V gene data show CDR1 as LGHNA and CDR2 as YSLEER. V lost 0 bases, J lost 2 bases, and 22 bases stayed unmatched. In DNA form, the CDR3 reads TGCGCCAGCAGCCAAGATGGGATTATCGGACAGGGGGATAACGGGTTTGCCTACGAGCAGTACTTC. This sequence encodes CASSQDGIIGQGDNGFAYEQYF.

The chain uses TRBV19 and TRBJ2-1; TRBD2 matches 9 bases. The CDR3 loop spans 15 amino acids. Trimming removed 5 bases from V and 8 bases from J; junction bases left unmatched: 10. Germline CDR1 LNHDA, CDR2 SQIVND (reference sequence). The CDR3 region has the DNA TGTGCCAGTAGTCTGTGGCGGGAGGGCGTCGATGAGCAGTTCTTC. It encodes CASSLWREGVDEQFF.

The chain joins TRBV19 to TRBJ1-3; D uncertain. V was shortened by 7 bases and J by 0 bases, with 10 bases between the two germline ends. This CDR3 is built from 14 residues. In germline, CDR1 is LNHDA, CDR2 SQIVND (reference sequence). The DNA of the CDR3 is TGTGCCAGTACTGCAGCGAGCTCTGGAAACACCATATATTTT. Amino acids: CASTAASSGNTIYF.

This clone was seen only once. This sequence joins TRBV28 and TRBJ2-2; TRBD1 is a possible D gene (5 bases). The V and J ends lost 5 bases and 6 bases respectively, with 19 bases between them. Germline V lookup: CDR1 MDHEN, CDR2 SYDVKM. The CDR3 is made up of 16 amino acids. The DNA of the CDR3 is TGTGCCAGCAGTATCTCAGGGCGTGTGGTGGCCGGGGAGCTGTTTTTT. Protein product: CASSISGRVVAGELFF.

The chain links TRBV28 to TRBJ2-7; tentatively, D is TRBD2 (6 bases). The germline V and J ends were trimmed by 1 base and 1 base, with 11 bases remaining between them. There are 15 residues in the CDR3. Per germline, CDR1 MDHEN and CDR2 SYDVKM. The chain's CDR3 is CASSLSGLPSYEQYF. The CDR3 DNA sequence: TGTGCCAGCAGTTTATCGGGACTGCCGTCCTACGAGCAGTACTTC.

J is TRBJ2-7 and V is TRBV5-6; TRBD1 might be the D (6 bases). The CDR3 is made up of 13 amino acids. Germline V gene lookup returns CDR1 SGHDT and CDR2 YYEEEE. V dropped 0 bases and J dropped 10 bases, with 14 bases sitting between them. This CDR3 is CASSLGAGVEQYF. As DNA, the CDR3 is TGTGCCAGCAGCTTGGGGGCAGGGGTGGAACAGTACTTC.

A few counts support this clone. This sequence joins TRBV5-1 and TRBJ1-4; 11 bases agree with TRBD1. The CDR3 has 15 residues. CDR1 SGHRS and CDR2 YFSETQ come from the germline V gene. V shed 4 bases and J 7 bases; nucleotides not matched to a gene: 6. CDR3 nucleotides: TGCGCCAGCAGCCCCGGACAGGGGGCCGCTGAAAAACTGTTTTTT. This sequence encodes CASSPGQGAAEKLFF.